What follows is one T cell receptor (beta chain) and its context. The CDR3 is made up of 13 amino acids. Germline V gene sequence: CDR1 SGHVS, CDR2 FNYEAQ. TCRdb reanalyzed the 5' RACE reads and collapses them to one entry per CDR3 protein, without DNA. The sample table includes more than 300,000 distinct CDR3 sequences. These data originate in a study of monozygotic twins with inflammatory bowel disease. The specimen sequenced was blood. The V and J genes are TRBV7-6 and TRBJ1-2; absent DNA, TCRdb's TRBD1 call cannot be checked. The TCR sequence derives from a human donor with ulcerative colitis or Crohn's disease, or a healthy co-twin of an affected twin (not recorded which). CDR3 in amino acids: CASSGRDRDGYTF. The entire variable domain, with the rest obtained from reference TRBV7-6 and TRBJ1-2, is as follows: GAGVSQSPRYKVTKRGQDVALRCDPISGHVSLYWYRQALGQGPEFLTYFNYEAQQDKSGLPNDRFSAERPEGSISTLTIQRTEQRDSAMYRCASSGRDRDGYTFGSGTRLTVV.